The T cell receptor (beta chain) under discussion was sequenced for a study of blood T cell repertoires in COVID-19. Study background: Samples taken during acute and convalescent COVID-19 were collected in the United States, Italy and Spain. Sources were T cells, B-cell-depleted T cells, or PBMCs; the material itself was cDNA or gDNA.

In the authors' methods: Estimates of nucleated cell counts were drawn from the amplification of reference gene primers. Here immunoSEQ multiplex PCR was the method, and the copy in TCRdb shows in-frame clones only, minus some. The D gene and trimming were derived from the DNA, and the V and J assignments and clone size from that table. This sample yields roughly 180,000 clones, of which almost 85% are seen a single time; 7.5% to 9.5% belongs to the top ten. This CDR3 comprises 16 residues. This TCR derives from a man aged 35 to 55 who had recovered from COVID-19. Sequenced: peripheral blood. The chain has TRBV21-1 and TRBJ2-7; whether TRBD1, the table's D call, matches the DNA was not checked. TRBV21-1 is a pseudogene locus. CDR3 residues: CASSSRDRGAPYEQYF. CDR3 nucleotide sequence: TGTGCCAGCAGCTCCCGCGACAGGGGGGCACCCTACGAGCAGTACTTC.